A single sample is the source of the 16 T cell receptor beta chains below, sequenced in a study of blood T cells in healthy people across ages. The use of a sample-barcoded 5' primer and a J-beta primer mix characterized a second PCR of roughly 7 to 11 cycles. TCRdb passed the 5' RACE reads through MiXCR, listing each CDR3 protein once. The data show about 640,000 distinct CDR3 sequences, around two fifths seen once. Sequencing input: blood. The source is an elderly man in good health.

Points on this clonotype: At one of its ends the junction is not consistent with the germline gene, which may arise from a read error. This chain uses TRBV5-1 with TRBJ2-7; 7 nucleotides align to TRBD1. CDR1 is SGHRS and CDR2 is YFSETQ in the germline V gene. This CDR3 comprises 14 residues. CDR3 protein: CASSSTQGAYEQYF. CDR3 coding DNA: TGTGCCAGCAGTTCGACGCAGGGGGCCTACGAGCAGTACTTC.

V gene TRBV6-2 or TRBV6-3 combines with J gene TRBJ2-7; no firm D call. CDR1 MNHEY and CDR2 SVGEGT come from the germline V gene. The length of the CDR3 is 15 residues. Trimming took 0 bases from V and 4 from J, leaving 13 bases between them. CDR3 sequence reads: CASSYSDGSKYEQYF. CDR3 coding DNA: TGTGCCAGCAGTTACTCTGACGGGTCCAAATACGAGCAGTACTTC.

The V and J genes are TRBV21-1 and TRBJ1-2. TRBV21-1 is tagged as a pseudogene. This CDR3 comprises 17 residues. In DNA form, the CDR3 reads TGTGCCAGCAGCAAAGCGGGGTTATCAGACGTTAGCTATGGCTACACCTTC. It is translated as CASSKAGLSDVSYGYTF.

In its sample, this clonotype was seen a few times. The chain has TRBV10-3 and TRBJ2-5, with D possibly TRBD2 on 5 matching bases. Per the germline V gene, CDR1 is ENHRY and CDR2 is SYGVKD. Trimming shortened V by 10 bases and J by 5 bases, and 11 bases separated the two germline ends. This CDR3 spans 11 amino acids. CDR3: CATSDWETQYF. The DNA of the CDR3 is TGTGCCACCTCGGACTGGGAGACCCAGTACTTC.

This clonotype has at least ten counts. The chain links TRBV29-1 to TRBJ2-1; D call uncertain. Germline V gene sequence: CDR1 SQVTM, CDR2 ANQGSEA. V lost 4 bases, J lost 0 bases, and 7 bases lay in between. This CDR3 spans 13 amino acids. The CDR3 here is CSVARSSYNEQFF. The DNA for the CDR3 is TGCAGCGTTGCTAGGAGCTCCTACAATGAGCAGTTCTTC.

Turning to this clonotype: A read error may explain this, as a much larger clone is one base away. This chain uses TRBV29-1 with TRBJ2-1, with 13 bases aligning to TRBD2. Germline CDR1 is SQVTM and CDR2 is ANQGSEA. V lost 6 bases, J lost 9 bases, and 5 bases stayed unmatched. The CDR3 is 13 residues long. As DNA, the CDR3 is TGCAGCGTCGTGGGACTAGCGGGAAGTGAGCAGTTCTTC. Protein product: CSVVGLAGSEQFF.

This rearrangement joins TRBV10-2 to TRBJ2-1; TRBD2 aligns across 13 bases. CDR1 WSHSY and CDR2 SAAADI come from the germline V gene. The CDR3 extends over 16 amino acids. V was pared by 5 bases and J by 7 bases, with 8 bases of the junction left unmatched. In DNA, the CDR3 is TGCGCCAGCAGTCCCCGGACTAGCGGGGGAGTTAATGAGCAGTTCTTC. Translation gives CASSPRTSGGVNEQFF.

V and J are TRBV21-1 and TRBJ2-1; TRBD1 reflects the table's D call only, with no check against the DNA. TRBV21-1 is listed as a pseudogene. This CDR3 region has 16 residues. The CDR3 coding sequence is TGTGCCAGCAGCAAATTCCGGGACAGGGGAAACAATGAGCAGTTCTTC. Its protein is CASSKFRDRGNNEQFF.

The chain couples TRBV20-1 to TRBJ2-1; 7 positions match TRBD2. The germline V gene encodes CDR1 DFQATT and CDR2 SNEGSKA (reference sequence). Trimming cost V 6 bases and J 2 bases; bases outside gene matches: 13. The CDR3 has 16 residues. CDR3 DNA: TGCAGTGCCGCCGGCATGGGGCTAGCGGCCTACAATGAGCAGTTCTTC. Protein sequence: CSAAGMGLAAYNEQFF.

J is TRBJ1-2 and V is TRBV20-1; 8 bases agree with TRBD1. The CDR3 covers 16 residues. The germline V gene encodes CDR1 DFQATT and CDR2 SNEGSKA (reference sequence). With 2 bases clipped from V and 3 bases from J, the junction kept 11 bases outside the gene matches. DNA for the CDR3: TGCAGTGCTAGATTTATTCGGGCAGGGGGCGACTATGGCTACACCTTC. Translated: CSARFIRAGGDYGYTF.

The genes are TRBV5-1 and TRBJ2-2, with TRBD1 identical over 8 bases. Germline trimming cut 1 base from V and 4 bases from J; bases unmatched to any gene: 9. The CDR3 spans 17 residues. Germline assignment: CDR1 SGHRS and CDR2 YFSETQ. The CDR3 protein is CASSLMVRTGTTGELFF. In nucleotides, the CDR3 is TGCGCCAGCAGCTTGATGGTCCGGACAGGGACCACCGGGGAGCTGTTTTTT.

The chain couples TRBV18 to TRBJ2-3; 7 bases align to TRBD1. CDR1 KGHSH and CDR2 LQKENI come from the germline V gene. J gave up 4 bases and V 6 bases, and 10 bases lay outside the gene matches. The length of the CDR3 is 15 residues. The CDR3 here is CASSTSTGYSDTQYF. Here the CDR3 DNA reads TGTGCCAGCTCCACCTCGACAGGGTATTCAGATACGCAGTATTTT.

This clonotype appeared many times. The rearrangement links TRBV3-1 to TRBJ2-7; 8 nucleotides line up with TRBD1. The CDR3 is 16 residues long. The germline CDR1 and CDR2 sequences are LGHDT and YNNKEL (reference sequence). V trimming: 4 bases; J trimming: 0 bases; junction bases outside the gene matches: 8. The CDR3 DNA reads TGTGCCAGCAGCCTTCGGACAGGGACGGGCTCCTACGAGCAGTACTTC. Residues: CASSLRTGTGSYEQYF.

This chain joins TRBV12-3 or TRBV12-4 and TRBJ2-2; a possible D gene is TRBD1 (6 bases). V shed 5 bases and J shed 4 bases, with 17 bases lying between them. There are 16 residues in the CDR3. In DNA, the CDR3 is TGTGCCAGCAGTCCAGTTCGGACAGCCAGCACCGGGGAGCTGTTTTTT. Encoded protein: CASSPVRTASTGELFF.

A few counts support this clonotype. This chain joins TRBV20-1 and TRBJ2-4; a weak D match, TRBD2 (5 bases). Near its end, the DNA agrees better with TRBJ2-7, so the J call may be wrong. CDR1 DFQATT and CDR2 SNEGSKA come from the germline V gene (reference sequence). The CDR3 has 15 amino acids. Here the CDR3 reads CSAREVKDQAYEQYF. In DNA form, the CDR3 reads TGCAGTGCTAGGGAGGTTAAGGACCAAGCCTACGAGCAGTACTTC.

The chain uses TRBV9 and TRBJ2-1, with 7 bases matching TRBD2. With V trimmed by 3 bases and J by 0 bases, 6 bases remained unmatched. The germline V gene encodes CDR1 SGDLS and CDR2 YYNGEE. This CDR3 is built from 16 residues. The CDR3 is CASSGLGGDSYNEQFF. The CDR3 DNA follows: TGTGCCAGCAGCGGGCTGGGGGGGGACTCCTACAATGAGCAGTTCTTC.